This T cell receptor (beta chain) was observed in a study of cytomegalovirus exposure and HLA in healthy donors. Study results and caveats: As confirmed in vitro, three CMV-associated chains were specific for CMV antigens. Cytomegalovirus status was reportedly diagnosed by the classifier with high sensitivity and specificity.

The repertoire was sequenced with immunoSEQ multiplex PCR; TCRdb's copy has only in-frame clones and lacks some. The sample contains under 300,000 clones, 70% to 90% of which appear only once. In regard to this clone: Its cognate antigen is unknown.

Germline V gene lookup returns CDR1 LNHDA and CDR2 SQIVND (reference sequence). This CDR3 has 14 amino acids. Trimming pared 3 bases from V and 2 bases from J, leaving 7 bases between. The donors were in the approximately 120-subject validation cohort, distinct from the roughly 670-subject first cohort. The chain joins TRBV19 to TRBJ1-4; D ambiguous. The receptor comes from a woman in her twenties or thirties in good health and CMV-seropositive. What was sequenced was PBMCs. In DNA, the CDR3 is TGTGCCAGTAGTATCAGCGGGACTAATGAAAAACTGTTTTTT. This translates into CASSISGTNEKLFF.